The 20 T cell receptor beta chains given below trace back to one sample, sequenced in a study of blood T cell repertoires in COVID-19. Sequencing used immunoSEQ multiplex PCR; TCRdb keeps in-frame clones, though not all of them. The sample includes roughly 100,000 clones, roughly nine tenths of them seen just once. Material: peripheral blood. These receptor sequences come from a human donor in a cohort sampled during active COVID-19.

This chain connects TRBV7-2 to TRBJ2-7, with TRBD2 matching over 10 bases. This CDR3 is built from 16 residues. Germline CDR1 is SGHTA and CDR2 is FQGNSA. V trimming: 5 bases; J trimming: 5 bases; junction bases outside the gene matches: 12. The CDR3 DNA sequence: TGTGCCAGCAGCGGTTACACTAGCGGGACAGTCGACGAGCAGTACTTC. Protein: CASSGYTSGTVDEQYF.

V usage is TRBV6-5 and J usage is TRBJ1-2; D is uncertain. The V and J ends lost 2 bases and 7 bases respectively, with 11 bases between them. This CDR3 contains 13 residues. Germline V lookup: CDR1 MNHEY, CDR2 SVGAGI. The CDR3 is CASSYEAKSGYTF. The CDR3 region has the DNA TGTGCCAGCAGTTACGAGGCGAAGAGTGGCTACACCTTC.

This clone has only one observation. The chain links TRBV27 to TRBJ2-7, with no clear D. Trimming removed 7 bases at V and 3 bases at J, with 10 bases between. The CDR3 is 12 amino acids. The germline V gene encodes CDR1 MNHEY and CDR2 SMNVEV (reference sequence). The CDR3 DNA reads TGTGCCAGCACCTCTTTTAACTACGAGCAGTACTTC. It yields the protein CASTSFNYEQYF.

The rearrangement joins TRBV28 to TRBJ2-1, with TRBD2 matching over 11 bases. V shed 5 bases and J 4 bases; nucleotides not matched to a gene: 10. The CDR3 is made up of 17 amino acids. Germline CDR1 and CDR2: MDHEN and SYDVKM. The CDR3 region has the DNA TGTGCCAGCAGTCAAACTAGGACTAGCGGGCGATACAATGAGCAGTTCTTC. Translating it yields CASSQTRTSGRYNEQFF.

The chain joins TRBV2 to TRBJ2-7; D gene unclear. The germline V and J ends were trimmed by 4 bases and 3 bases, with 4 bases remaining between them. This CDR3 spans 11 amino acids. Germline CDR1 and CDR2: SNHLY and FYNNEI. CDR3 sequence: CASSALYEQYF. CDR3 nucleotide sequence: TGTGCCAGCAGTGCTCTCTACGAGCAGTACTTC. The whole variable domain, remainder taken from reference TRBV2 and TRBJ2-7, is EPEVTQTPSHQVTQMGQEVILRCVPISNHLYFYWYRQILGQKVEFLVSFYNNEISEKSEIFDDQFSVERPDGSNFTLKIRSTKLEDSAMYFCASSALYEQYFGPGTRLTVT.

CDR3 residues: CASSPPGTSGRLIYEQYF. The CDR3 nucleotides read TGTGCCAGCAGCCCGCCCGGGACTAGCGGGAGACTTATCTACGAGCAGTACTTC. This chain joins TRBV7-9 and TRBJ2-7; 14 bases align to TRBD2. V trimming: 5 bases; J trimming: 3 bases; junction bases outside the gene matches: 12. The CDR3 contains 18 residues. Germline V gives CDR1 SEHNR, CDR2 FQNEAQ (reference sequence).

The V and J genes are TRBV7-9 and TRBJ2-1; no definite D call. Trimming left V 5 bases short and J 7 bases short, with 18 bases between. The CDR3 extends over 15 amino acids. Germline loops: CDR1 SEHNR, CDR2 FQNEAQ (reference sequence). The CDR3 spells CASSADSEVLNEQFF. CDR3 DNA sequence: TGTGCCAGCAGCGCCGACTCCGAAGTATTAAATGAGCAGTTCTTC.

V usage is TRBV30 and J usage is TRBJ1-3; perhaps TRBD1 as D (6 bases). Trimming took off 8 bases at V and 3 bases at J, with 17 bases between the two ends. CDR3 length: 14 amino acids. From germline, CDR1 is GTSNPN and CDR2 SVGIG (reference sequence). The CDR3: CARGKGEYGNTIYF. The CDR3 nucleotides are TGTGCCCGAGGAAAGGGGGAATATGGAAACACCATATATTTT.

The chain links TRBV5-4 to TRBJ2-3; 7 bases match TRBD2. The CDR3 totals 15 residues. CDR1 SGHNT and CDR2 YYREEE come from the germline V gene (reference sequence). V shed 4 bases, J shed 4 bases, and the junction held 9 bases outside the gene matches. The CDR3 is CASSPRTRTADTQYF. As DNA, the CDR3 is TGTGCCAGCAGCCCACGGACTAGGACTGCAGATACGCAGTATTTT.

V and J are TRBV5-6 and TRBJ2-1, with D tentatively TRBD2 (6 bases). CDR3 length: 15 residues. V dropped 4 bases and J dropped 7 bases, with 18 bases sitting between them. Per germline, CDR1 SGHDT and CDR2 YYEEEE. CDR3 bases: TGTGCCAGCAGCCCCCTTGTCGGGGGTGGGAATGAGCAGTTCTTC. Translation: CASSPLVGGGNEQFF.

The V gene is TRBV9, the J gene TRBJ1-5; a weak D match, TRBD1 (6 bases). CDR1 is SGDLS and CDR2 is YYNGEE in the germline V gene. CDR3 size: 14 residues. V lost 0 bases to trimming and J lost 2 bases, with 6 bases between them. The CDR3 nucleotides read TGTGCCAGCAGCGTAGCAGGGGGCAATCAGCCCCAGCATTTT. Translating gives CASSVAGGNQPQHF.

The chain combines TRBV6-5 with TRBJ1-4; TRBD1 is a possible D gene (6 bases). Trimming removed 7 bases at V and 12 bases at J, with 24 bases between. Germline CDR1 reads MNHEY; CDR2 reads SVGAGI. This CDR3 is 15 amino acids long. The CDR3 region is CASILGQGSIQELFF. DNA for the CDR3: TGTGCCAGCATCCTGGGGCAGGGGTCTATTCAGGAACTGTTTTTT.

The V call is TRBV7-9, the J call TRBJ2-2; the D is unclear. V gave up 5 bases and J gave up 6 bases, with 4 bases separating them. CDR3 length equals 11 residues. Per germline, CDR1 SEHNR and CDR2 FQNEAQ (reference sequence). CDR3 DNA: TGTGCCAGCAGCCCCTCCGGGGAGCTGTTTTTT. It encodes CASSPSGELFF.

The chain is built from TRBV7-9 and TRBJ2-6; TRBD1 aligns across 10 bases. With V trimmed by 1 base and J by 1 base, 7 bases remained unmatched. The CDR3 has 19 amino acids. Germline lookup yields CDR1 SEHNR and CDR2 FQNEAQ (reference sequence). The CDR3 loop reads CASSLVGTGEESGANVLTF. The CDR3 region has the DNA TGTGCCAGCAGCTTAGTAGGGACAGGGGAAGAATCTGGGGCCAACGTCCTGACTTTC.

The gene calls are TRBV20-1 and TRBJ2-3; 11 positions match TRBD2. The CDR3 runs 14 residues. V gave up 3 bases and J gave up 6 bases; unmatched junction bases: 5. Germline V gene data show CDR1 as DFQATT and CDR2 as SNEGSKA (reference sequence). CDR3 in amino acids: CSASGLAGGDTQYF. The CDR3 coding sequence is TGCAGTGCTAGTGGCCTAGCGGGAGGTGATACGCAGTATTTT.

This chain uses TRBV5-5 with TRBJ1-1, with D maybe TRBD1 (5 bases). Trimming took 1 base from V and 4 from J, leaving 8 bases between them. The CDR3 has 13 amino acids. From germline, CDR1 is SGHKS and CDR2 YYEKEE (reference sequence). The CDR3 loop is CASSLWTTTEAFF. As DNA, the CDR3 is TGTGCCAGCAGCTTGTGGACAACCACTGAAGCTTTCTTT.

The J gene is TRBJ2-2, the V gene TRBV7-9; 12 nucleotides agree with TRBD2. There are 19 residues in the CDR3. Losses at the gene ends were 5 bases for V and 4 bases for J; bases not matched to a gene: 14. Germline CDR1 reads SEHNR; CDR2 reads FQNEAQ (reference sequence). The CDR3 region is CASSLSALTSGGITGELFF. CDR3 DNA: TGTGCCAGCAGCCTTAGCGCCCTGACTAGCGGGGGAATCACCGGGGAGCTGTTTTTT. The full variable domain, rest sourced from reference TRBV7-9 and TRBJ2-2, is DTGVSQNPRHKITKRGQNVTFRCDPISEHNRLYWYRQTLGQGPEFLTYFQNEAQLEKSRLLSDRFSAERPKGSFSTLEIQRTEQGDSAMYLCASSLSALTSGGITGELFFGEGSRLTVL.

The V call is TRBV15, the J call TRBJ2-1; unclear D gene. The CDR3 has 15 amino acids. V was pared by 1 base and J by 0 bases, with 7 bases between. Germline V gives CDR1 LNHNV, CDR2 YYDKDF (reference sequence). The CDR3, as DNA: TGTGCCACCAGCAGAGGGTGGAGCTCCTACAATGAGCAGTTCTTC. Translating gives CATSRGWSSYNEQFF. Variable domain in full (rest from reference TRBV15 and TRBJ2-1): DAMVIQNPRYQVTQFGKPVTLSCSQTLNHNVMYWYQQKSSQAPKLLFHYYDKDFNNEADTPDNFQSRRPNTSFCFLDIRSPGLGDTAMYLCATSRGWSSYNEQFFGPGTRLTVL.

This chain connects TRBV6-2 or TRBV6-3 to TRBJ2-1; 9 bases match TRBD2. CDR3 size: 15 residues. V was pared by 1 base and J by 5 bases, with 3 bases of the junction left unmatched. CDR1 MNHEY and CDR2 SVGEGT come from the germline V gene. Here the CDR3 reads CASSYLPSGNNEQFF. Here the CDR3 DNA reads TGTGCCAGCAGTTACTTACCTAGCGGGAACAATGAGCAGTTCTTC.

This chain connects TRBV30 to TRBJ2-1; 11 bases align to TRBD2. Per germline, CDR1 GTSNPN and CDR2 SVGIG (reference sequence). V shed 3 bases, J shed 9 bases, and the junction held 4 bases outside the gene matches. This CDR3 spans 13 amino acids. CDR3 in amino acids: CAWRTSGTGEQFF. CDR3 sequence (DNA): TGTGCCTGGAGGACTAGCGGGACAGGTGAGCAGTTCTTC.